This TCR beta chain derives from a study of CD8 T cells in ankylosing spondylitis. CDR1 and CDR2 (germline): SGHRS, YFSETQ. V trimming: 1 base; J trimming: 3 bases; junction bases outside the gene matches: 6. The CDR3 has 19 amino acids. TCRdb reprocessed the 5' RACE reads with MiXCR, giving one entry per CDR3 protein. This table holds 250,000 to 350,000 distinct CDR3 sequences, around 21% found once. The sequence came from a female donor with ankylosing spondylitis or in good health (not recorded which). The sequenced sample was blood, either unsorted or a sorted T cell fraction (not recorded which). The chain combines TRBV5-1 with TRBJ2-2; TRBD2 agrees at 16 bases. For the CDR3, the DNA is TGCGCCAGCAGCTTGCTCGGGACTAGCGGGAGGGCGGACACCGGGGAGCTGTTTTTT. Translated: CASSLLGTSGRADTGELFF.